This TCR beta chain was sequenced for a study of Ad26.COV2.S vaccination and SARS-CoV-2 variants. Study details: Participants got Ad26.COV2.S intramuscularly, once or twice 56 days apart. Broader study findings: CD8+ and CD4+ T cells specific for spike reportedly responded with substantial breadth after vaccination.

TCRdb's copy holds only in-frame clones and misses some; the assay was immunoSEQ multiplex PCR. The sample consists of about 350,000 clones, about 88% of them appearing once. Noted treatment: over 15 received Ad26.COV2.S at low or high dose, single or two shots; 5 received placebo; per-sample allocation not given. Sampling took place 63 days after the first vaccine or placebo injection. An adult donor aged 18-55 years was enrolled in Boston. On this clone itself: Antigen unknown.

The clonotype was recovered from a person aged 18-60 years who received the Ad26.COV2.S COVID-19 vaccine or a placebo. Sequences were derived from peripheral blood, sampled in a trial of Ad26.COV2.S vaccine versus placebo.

CDR3 coding DNA: TGTGCCAGCAGCCCCTATCGGGGACACCAGCCCCAGCATTTT. Its translation is CASSPYRGHQPQHF. The genes are TRBV28 and TRBJ1-5, with TRBD1 as a possible D gene (6 bases). V lost 6 bases, J lost 7 bases, and 16 bases lay in between. Germline values: CDR1 MDHEN, CDR2 SYDVKM. The CDR3 is made up of 14 amino acids.